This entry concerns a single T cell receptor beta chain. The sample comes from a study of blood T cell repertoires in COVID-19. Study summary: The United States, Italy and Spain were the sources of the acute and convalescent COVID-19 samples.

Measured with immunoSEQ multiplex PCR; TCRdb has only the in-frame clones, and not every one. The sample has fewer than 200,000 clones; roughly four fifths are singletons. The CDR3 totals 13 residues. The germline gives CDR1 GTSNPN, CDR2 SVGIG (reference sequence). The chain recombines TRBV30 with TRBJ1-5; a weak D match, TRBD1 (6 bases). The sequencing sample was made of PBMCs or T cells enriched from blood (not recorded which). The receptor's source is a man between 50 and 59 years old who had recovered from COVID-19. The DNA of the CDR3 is TGTGCTGTCGCCTGGACAGGCAATCAGCCCCAGCATTTT. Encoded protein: CAVAWTGNQPQHF.